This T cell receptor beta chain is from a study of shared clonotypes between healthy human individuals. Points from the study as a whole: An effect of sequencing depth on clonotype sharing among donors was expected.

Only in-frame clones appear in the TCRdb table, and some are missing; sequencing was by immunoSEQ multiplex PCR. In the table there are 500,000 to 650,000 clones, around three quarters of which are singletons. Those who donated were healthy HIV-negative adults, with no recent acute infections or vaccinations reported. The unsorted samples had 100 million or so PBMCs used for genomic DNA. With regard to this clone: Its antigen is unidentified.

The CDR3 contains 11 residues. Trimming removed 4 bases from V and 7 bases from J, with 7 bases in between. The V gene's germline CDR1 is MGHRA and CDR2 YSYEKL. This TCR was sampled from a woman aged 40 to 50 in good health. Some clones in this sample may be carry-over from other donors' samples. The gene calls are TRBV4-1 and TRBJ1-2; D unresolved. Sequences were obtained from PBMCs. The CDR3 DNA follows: TGCGCCAGCAGCCCCGGGTTTGGCTACACCTTC. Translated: CASSPGFGYTF.